Below are 8 T cell receptor beta chains sequenced from a single sample in a study of PD-L1 blockade in urothelial cancer. As for time point: peripheral blood 6 weeks after treatment start. Assay: immunoSEQ multiplex PCR; the TCRdb copy retains only in-frame clones and omits some. The sample consists of around 120,000 clones, around nine tenths of them appearing once. Specimen: PBMCs, collected around atezolizumab (anti-PD-L1) treatment. The receptor source for this set is a man aged 60-69 years with urothelial cancer.

The chain uses TRBV4-1 and TRBJ1-2; D is undetermined. Per the germline V gene, CDR1 is MGHRA and CDR2 is YSYEKL. The CDR3 has 15 amino acids. V lost 0 bases and J lost 7, with 15 bases in between. DNA of the CDR3: TGCGCCAGCAGCCAAGATACTAGTCTCCGGGCTGGCTACACCTTC. It is translated as CASSQDTSLRAGYTF.

This chain connects TRBV19 to TRBJ1-5; weak D call: TRBD1 (5 bases). The germline gives CDR1 LNHDA, CDR2 SQIVND (reference sequence). V dropped 1 base and J dropped 5 bases, with 12 bases sitting between them. The CDR3 is 15 residues long. The CDR3 here is CASSIVVGAHQPQHF. CDR3 in DNA: TGTGCCAGTAGTATAGTAGTAGGGGCCCATCAGCCCCAGCATTTT.

The chain recombines TRBV7-9 with TRBJ2-3, with 7 nucleotides matching TRBD1. Germline trimming cut 8 bases from V and 6 bases from J; bases unmatched to any gene: 8. The CDR3 spans 13 residues. Germline lookup yields CDR1 SEHNR and CDR2 FQNEAQ (reference sequence). CDR3 sequence reads: CASVGTGVDTQYF. DNA of the CDR3: TGTGCCAGCGTTGGTACAGGGGTGGATACGCAGTATTTT.

V usage is TRBV10-1 and J usage is TRBJ2-7, with a weak D call TRBD1 (6 bases). Germline V lookup: CDR1 WNHNN, CDR2 SYGVQD (reference sequence). This CDR3 is built from 14 residues. V was clipped by 4 bases and J by 4 bases, with 14 bases between them. This chain's CDR3 is CASSVGTLGYEQYF. The CDR3, as DNA: TGCGCCAGCAGTGTCGGGACATTAGGGTACGAGCAGTACTTC.

The rearrangement uses TRBV5-4 and TRBJ1-1; D gene uncertain. Trimming pared 5 bases from V and 5 bases from J, leaving 16 bases between. The CDR3 has 14 amino acids. CDR1 SGHNT and CDR2 YYREEE come from the germline V gene (reference sequence). The CDR3 DNA reads TGTGCCAGCAGGGTTGAGGGTATGTTAACTGAAGCTTTCTTT. Protein sequence: CASRVEGMLTEAFF.

This clone was observed a few times. This chain connects TRBV6-1 to TRBJ2-1, with 7 bases identical to TRBD1. CDR3 length: 15 amino acids. V lost 4 bases, J lost 3 bases, and 6 bases stayed unmatched. CDR1 is MNHNS and CDR2 is SASEGT in the germline V gene. For the CDR3, the DNA is TGTGCCAGCAGTGTACGGGACAGTAGCTACAATGAGCAGTTCTTC. Translation: CASSVRDSSYNEQFF.

The rearrangement joins TRBV25-1 to TRBJ2-1, with no clear D. V lost 8 bases, J lost 4 bases, and 9 bases lay in between. Germline V gene lookup returns CDR1 MGHDK and CDR2 SYGVNS. The length of the CDR3 is 12 residues. CDR3 loop: CASGPGYNEQFF. For the CDR3, the DNA is TGTGCCAGCGGGCCTGGGTACAATGAGCAGTTCTTC.

The CDR3 sequence is CAYRKPGSICISNQPQHF. CDR3 sequence (DNA): TGCGCCTACCGGAAACCGGGGTCCATATGTATAAGCAATCAGCCCCAGCATTTT. V is TRBV23-1 and J is TRBJ1-5, with no clear D. TRBV23-1 is flagged as an ORF with uncertain function. Trimming took 11 bases from V and 1 from J, leaving 27 bases between them. CDR3 length equals 18 residues.